This T cell receptor beta chain derives from a study of T cells in Graves' hyperthyroidism and ophthalmopathy. The source material, RNA transcripts, was used to amplify TCR beta CDR3 regions. HTBI primers were used for first-round RT-PCR of the TCR CDR3. TCRdb reprocessed the multiplex PCR reads via MiXCR and lists one record per CDR3 protein. The sample consists of roughly 600,000 distinct CDR3 sequences, roughly 15% of them appearing once. This clonotype came up many times. Antigen: not known. Study-level points and caveats: Most thyroid clonotypes expanded above 0.001 appeared in blood too. For ophthalmopathy, model prediction preceded onset by a median about 6 months. From stable hyperthyroidism, ophthalmopathy was set apart by a 13 V-J model.

Per germline, CDR1 MDHEN and CDR2 SYDVKM. The CDR3 length is 14 residues. Losses at the gene ends were 2 bases for V and 5 bases for J; bases not matched to a gene: 3. Exclusion of a patient resulted from uncontrolled infection, other autoimmune disease, pregnancy or lactation. The TCR was taken from a woman in her forties or fifties with Graves' ophthalmopathy. Sequencing was performed on blood. The genes are TRBV28 and TRBJ2-3; 8 bases fit TRBD2. In nucleotides, the CDR3 is TGTGCCAGCAGTTTAGGACTAGCTATAGATACGCAGTATTTT. Its protein product is CASSLGLAIDTQYF. The full variable domain, rest sourced from reference TRBV28 and TRBJ2-3, is DVKVTQSSRYLVKRTGEKVFLECVQDMDHENMFWYRQDPGLGLRLIYFSYDVKMKEKGDIPEGYSVSREKKERFSLILESASTNQTSMYLCASSLGLAIDTQYFGPGTRLTVL.